This TCR beta chain is from a study of vaccination effects on CD4 cells after COVID-19. The data were produced by immunoSEQ multiplex PCR, yet TCRdb's version contains in-frame clones alone and is incomplete. This sample carries about 28,000 clones, more than 60% of them seen once, and the ten largest clones take 10%. Antigen-specific CD4+ T cells were expanded (with viral peptide pools) by the ViraFEST assay ahead of sequencing. Culture lasted 10 days before CD4+ T cell isolation. As their vaccination, participants received two doses of either BNT162b2 or mRNA-1273. Details on this clone: What it binds is not known.

The V segment lost 1 base and the J segment 3 bases; nucleotides outside the gene matches: 5. Germline V gene sequence: CDR1 MNHNS, CDR2 SASEGT. There are 15 residues in the CDR3. This clonotype was obtained from a human donor who received a COVID-19 vaccine. Sequenced material: CD4+ T cells from PBMCs cultured with HCoV-NL63 spike peptides, taken after COVID-19 vaccination. This rearrangement joins TRBV6-1 to TRBJ1-2, with TRBD1 matching 7 bases. The CDR3 sequence is CASSEGGRGDYGYTF. In nucleotides, the CDR3 is TGTGCCAGCAGTGAAGGTGGCAGGGGGGACTATGGCTACACCTTC.